What follows are 23 T cell receptor beta chains derived from one specimen sequenced in a study of T-cell memory formation after mild COVID-19. TCRdb re-called the 5' RACE reads with MiXCR, one entry per CDR3 protein. The table lists 250,000 to 300,000 distinct CDR3 sequences, around 15% of them singletons. Specimen: PBMCs or a T cell subset sorted from them (not recorded which). Receptors were obtained from a man in his late teens or twenties who had mild COVID-19 (a few samples of this study predate the infection). Cell type and time point are not known.

The V gene is TRBV24-1, the J gene TRBJ2-1; possibly TRBD1 for D (6 bases). The CDR3 runs 15 residues. Germline V gene lookup returns CDR1 KGHDR and CDR2 SFDVKD. Trimming shortened V by 4 bases and J by 5 bases, and 14 bases separated the two germline ends. CDR3 in DNA: TGTGCCACCAGTGACCCCGGGACATTTGACAATGAGCAGTTCTTC. It encodes CATSDPGTFDNEQFF.

This chain joins TRBV7-9 and TRBJ1-6; 11 nucleotides agree with TRBD1. The CDR3 has 13 amino acids. Per the germline V gene, CDR1 is SEHNR and CDR2 is FQNEAQ (reference sequence). The V gene end was trimmed by 11 bases and the J gene end by 7 bases; junction bases not matched to a gene: 4. The CDR3 protein is CASRDRGNSPLHF. The CDR3 nucleotides read TGTGCCTCCAGGGACAGGGGGAATTCACCCCTCCACTTT.

V usage is TRBV5-1 and J usage is TRBJ2-7; D might be TRBD2 (6 bases). V lost 0 bases and J 1 base, leaving 11 bases between the germline ends. The V gene's germline CDR1 is SGHRS and CDR2 YFSETQ. This CDR3 region has 15 residues. CDR3 amino acids: CASSLGPGLSYEQYV. The CDR3 bases are TGCGCCAGCAGCTTGGGACCGGGACTGTCCTACGAGCAGTACGTC.

This clonotype occurred many times. V usage is TRBV5-1 and J usage is TRBJ1-1; D ambiguous. CDR3 length equals 14 residues. The ends were cut back, 0 bases at V and 3 bases at J, with 9 bases in the middle. The germline V gene encodes CDR1 SGHRS and CDR2 YFSETQ. The CDR3 nucleotides are TGCGCCAGCAGCTTGGATCCGGAGGACACTGAAGCTTTCTTT. Its protein is CASSLDPEDTEAFF.

The chain recombines TRBV20-1 with TRBJ1-3, with a tentative D call TRBD1 (6 bases). The CDR3 length is 15 residues. V gave up 6 bases and J gave up 0 bases, with 15 bases separating them. CDR1 and CDR2 (germline): DFQATT, SNEGSKA (reference sequence). The CDR3: CSATQGGGSGNTIYF. CDR3 nucleotides: TGCAGTGCAACCCAAGGAGGGGGCTCTGGAAACACCATATATTTT.

This clonotype came up many times. V usage is TRBV12-3 or TRBV12-4 and J usage is TRBJ1-2; maybe TRBD1 (5 bases). The CDR3 consists of 13 residues. V was clipped by 3 bases and J by 8 bases, with 13 bases between them. Here the CDR3 DNA reads TGTGCCAGCAGTTTGCAAGGGGCCCTGGGCTACACCTTC. It encodes CASSLQGALGYTF.

This chain connects TRBV4-3 to TRBJ1-5; D uncertain. V was shortened by 1 base and J by 6 bases, with 13 bases between the two germline ends. The CDR3 extends over 15 amino acids. The germline V gene has CDR1 LGHNA and CDR2 YSLEER. The chain's CDR3 is CASSQGWSVGQPQHF. DNA of the CDR3: TGCGCCAGCAGCCAAGGCTGGTCTGTCGGTCAGCCCCAGCATTTT.

The V and J genes are TRBV10-2 and TRBJ2-3, with TRBD2 matching over 9 bases. Germline V gene data show CDR1 as WSHSY and CDR2 as SAAADI. Losses at the gene ends were 6 bases for V and 1 base for J; bases not matched to a gene: 8. This CDR3 is 16 amino acids long. The CDR3 DNA sequence: TGCGCCAGCAGGGCGGCGGGGGGGCCCGGCACAGATACGCAGTATTTT. This codes for CASRAAGGPGTDTQYF.

This clonotype was counted a few times. V is TRBV10-3 and J is TRBJ2-5; the match to TRBD1 covers 10 bases. With 7 bases clipped from V and 5 bases from J, the junction kept 10 bases outside the gene matches. There are 15 residues in the CDR3. Per germline, CDR1 ENHRY and CDR2 SYGVKD. This CDR3 is CAIKSFDRGHETQYF. The CDR3 bases are TGTGCCATCAAGAGCTTCGACAGGGGGCATGAGACCCAGTACTTC.

The chain has TRBV5-1 and TRBJ2-2; a weak D match, TRBD1 (6 bases). The germline V gene has CDR1 SGHRS and CDR2 YFSETQ. The V end was cut by 4 bases, the J end by 3 bases, with 13 bases between. The CDR3 is 15 residues long. As DNA, the CDR3 is TGCGCCAGCAGCAACTCGGACAGCTACACCGGGGAGCTGTTTTTT. Residues: CASSNSDSYTGELFF.

V is TRBV7-2 and J is TRBJ2-5; D uncertain. This CDR3 spans 11 amino acids. Germline CDR1 reads SGHTA; CDR2 reads FQGNSA. V lost 6 bases and J lost 2, with 4 bases in between. The CDR3 is CASREQETQYF. In nucleotides, the CDR3 is TGTGCCAGCAGAGAACAAGAGACCCAGTACTTC.

The rearrangement links TRBV20-1 to TRBJ2-7, with D uncertain. The germline V gene has CDR1 DFQATT and CDR2 SNEGSKA (reference sequence). The V and J ends lost 2 bases and 2 bases respectively, with 7 bases between them. This CDR3 comprises 12 residues. CDR3 sequence (DNA): TGCAGTGCTAGACGTGGACCCTACGAGCAGTACGTC. This translates into CSARRGPYEQYV.

There are a few counts of this clonotype. This rearrangement joins TRBV24-1 to TRBJ2-2; 8 nucleotides align to TRBD2. The CDR3 sequence is 16 residues long. Germline assignment: CDR1 KGHDR and CDR2 SFDVKD. V dropped 4 bases and J dropped 4; count of bases not matched to a gene: 7. CDR3 protein: CATSDSFGGVTGELFF. DNA of the CDR3: TGTGCCACCAGTGACTCCTTCGGGGGGGTCACCGGGGAGCTGTTTTTT.

The V call is TRBV20-1, the J call TRBJ1-1; D remains unclear. The CDR3 contains 12 residues. Germline V gene data show CDR1 as DFQATT and CDR2 as SNEGSKA (reference sequence). Deletions cut 6 bases from V and 3 bases from J, with 11 bases between. CDR3 residues: CSAEYGYTEAFF. In nucleotides, the CDR3 is TGCAGTGCCGAGTACGGCTACACTGAAGCTTTCTTT.

CDR3 DNA sequence: TGTGCCAGCAGCGCGACGGGGTCCCAACACTACGAGCAGTACTTC. Translated: CASSATGSQHYEQYF. V usage is TRBV6-2 or TRBV6-3 and J usage is TRBJ2-7; a weak D match, TRBD2 (5 bases). The V end lost 6 bases, the J end lost 3 bases, and 18 bases lay between the germline ends. This CDR3 contains 15 residues. Germline lookup yields CDR1 MNHEY and CDR2 SVGEGT.

In its sample, this clonotype was seen a few times. The chain links TRBV6-1 to TRBJ1-1; 7 bases map to TRBD1. The CDR3 runs to 15 residues. V dropped 4 bases and J dropped 3; count of bases not matched to a gene: 8. From germline, CDR1 is MNHNS and CDR2 SASEGT. DNA for the CDR3: TGTGCCAGCAGTGTGAACAGGGGACTGTACACTGAAGCTTTCTTT. This sequence encodes CASSVNRGLYTEAFF.

In this sample, this clonotype turned up many times. The chain joins TRBV5-6 to TRBJ1-2; weak D call: TRBD1 (5 bases). CDR1 is SGHDT and CDR2 is YYEEEE in the germline V gene. Trimming took 0 bases from V and 8 from J, leaving 8 bases between them. CDR3 size: 12 residues. The CDR3 protein is CASSLEGVGYTF. The CDR3 DNA sequence: TGTGCCAGCAGCTTGGAAGGGGTGGGCTACACCTTC.

This chain uses TRBV12-3 or TRBV12-4 with TRBJ2-1; a weak D match, TRBD2 (7 bases). Trimming left V 8 bases short and J 7 bases short, with 15 bases between. This CDR3 comprises 13 residues. The DNA of the CDR3 is TGTGCCAGCTCAAGGGCGGGGGCAAATGAGCAGTTCTTC. Encoded protein: CASSRAGANEQFF.

This clonotype has at least ten counts. V and J are TRBV2 and TRBJ1-6; no definite D call. The length of the CDR3 is 12 residues. The germline V gene encodes CDR1 SNHLY and CDR2 FYNNEI. Trimming removed 11 bases from V and 5 bases from J, with 10 bases in between. In nucleotides, the CDR3 is TGTGCCGGTCAGACGGATAATTCACCCCTCCACTTT. Its translation is CAGQTDNSPLHF.

The V gene is TRBV7-8, the J gene TRBJ1-1; D remains ambiguous. CDR3 size: 11 residues. Germline CDR1 and CDR2: SGHVS and FQNEAQ. V lost 6 bases to trimming and J lost 7 bases, with 9 bases between them. Written as DNA, the CDR3 is TGTGCCAGCAGACAAACAAATGAAGCTTTCTTT. Translation: CASRQTNEAFF.

This clonotype showed up just a few times. This chain uses TRBV28 with TRBJ1-5, with D unresolved. CDR1 is MDHEN, CDR2 SYDVKM, per germline. The CDR3 has 14 residues. Trimming shortened V by 6 bases and J by 7 bases, and 16 bases separated the two germline ends. The chain's CDR3 is CASSSFLPGQPQHF. CDR3 coding DNA: TGTGCCAGCAGCTCATTCCTGCCGGGCCAGCCCCAGCATTTT.

This clonotype was seen only a few times. The chain is built from TRBV7-9 and TRBJ1-2; D might be TRBD1 (6 bases). The V and J ends lost 3 bases and 3 bases respectively, with 17 bases between them. CDR1 and CDR2 (germline): SEHNR, FQNEAQ (reference sequence). This CDR3 has 16 amino acids. The CDR3 region has the DNA TGTGCCAGCAGCTTCACGCTTAACAGGGAGGACTATGGCTACACCTTC. It is translated as CASSFTLNREDYGYTF.

The chain uses TRBV5-1 and TRBJ1-3; D not certain. V was shortened by 4 bases and J by 5 bases, with 10 bases between the two germline ends. The CDR3 contains 13 residues. Germline V lookup: CDR1 SGHRS, CDR2 YFSETQ. CDR3 DNA sequence: TGCGCCAGCAGCCCTGAGGGCAGAAACACCATATATTTT. Its translation: CASSPEGRNTIYF. Supplemented by reference TRBV5-1 and TRBJ1-3, the full variable domain reads KAGVTQTPRYLIKTRGQQVTLSCSPISGHRSVSWYQQTPGQGLQFLFEYFSETQRNKGNFPGRFSGRQFSNSRSEMNVSTLELGDSALYLCASSPEGRNTIYFGEGSWLTVV.